These T cell receptor beta chains were read from a single sample in a study of CD8 T cells in ankylosing spondylitis. TCRdb reprocessed the 5' RACE reads via MiXCR and lists one record per CDR3 protein. The sample holds just under 95,000 distinct CDR3 sequences, roughly 8.8% seen once. Sequenced input: blood, either unsorted or a sorted T cell fraction (not recorded which). The origin of the receptors is a male donor with ankylosing spondylitis or in good health (not recorded which). Each CDR3 is given with its conserved first and last residue. A row's size may be missing; if present it is once, few, many or a size class.

clone size,V gene,CDR3 protein
many,TRBV20-1,CSARTGTSIQTQYF
many,TRBV20-1,CSAGTPGLHEQYF
many,TRBV2,CASSDAQVTSTDTQYF
many,TRBV6-5,CASSYSRPGQGHEQYF
many,TRBV30,CAWKSGNTEAFF
many,TRBV2,CASSEALSTIRYF
many,TRBV12-3/TRBV12-4,CASSPTPYSNQPQHF
few,TRBV9,CASSGDGNTGELFF
many,TRBV28,CASSSGQGGEQYF
few,TRBV7-2,CASSQDRAHSGANVLTF
many,TRBV2,CASSGAGSSYEQYF
many,TRBV6-5,CASSYLTGATEAFF
many,TRBV5-1,CASSLARSQGDHEQYF
many,TRBV7-9,CASSLEFSGEPQETQYF
few,TRBV3-1,CASSRVQGGEQFF
many,TRBV5-1,CASSLVQGPYEQYF
many,TRBV20-1,CSAILRKGADTQYF
many,TRBV5-5,CASKPDRGQETQYF
many,TRBV28,CASSPPSGGVTDTQYF
few,TRBV19,CASSKGVDRSYNEQFF
many,TRBV5-1,CASSPGAGTGAYGYTF
-,TRBV12-3/TRBV12-4,CACGNRGSTGPSQGQPQHF
many,TRBV20-1,CSARDTGGGRNYGYTF
-,TRBV14,CASRARDNSYNEQFF
many,TRBV3-1,CASSYFRQEQYF
many,TRBV3-1,CASSPTRVPPTNF
-,TRBV4-1,CASSQDRNSYEQYF
many,TRBV9,CASSVAQGDEKLFF
many,TRBV18,CASSPLPPGNNQPQHF
few,TRBV7-2,CASSWAGLPEKLFF
few,TRBV28,CASSFNWDFATEAFF
many,TRBV7-2,CASSLRTEQYF
-,TRBV7-2,CASSLVHASQETQYF
many,TRBV4-2,CASSQGDGDRRPQHF
few,TRBV12-3/TRBV12-4,CASSLGRLAGGIDTQYF
-,TRBV6-5,CASSYDREASGYTF
many,TRBV12-3/TRBV12-4,CASSLSAGRETQYF
many,TRBV12-3/TRBV12-4,CASSFLIQGSHEQFF
many,TRBV15,CATSLGGQDQPQHF
many,TRBV5-1,CASSLASGGVGEQFF
many,TRBV19,CATRGQPNTGELFF
many,TRBV6-2/TRBV6-3,CATANTHDQPQHF
many,TRBV6-1,CASRGQGPYGYTF